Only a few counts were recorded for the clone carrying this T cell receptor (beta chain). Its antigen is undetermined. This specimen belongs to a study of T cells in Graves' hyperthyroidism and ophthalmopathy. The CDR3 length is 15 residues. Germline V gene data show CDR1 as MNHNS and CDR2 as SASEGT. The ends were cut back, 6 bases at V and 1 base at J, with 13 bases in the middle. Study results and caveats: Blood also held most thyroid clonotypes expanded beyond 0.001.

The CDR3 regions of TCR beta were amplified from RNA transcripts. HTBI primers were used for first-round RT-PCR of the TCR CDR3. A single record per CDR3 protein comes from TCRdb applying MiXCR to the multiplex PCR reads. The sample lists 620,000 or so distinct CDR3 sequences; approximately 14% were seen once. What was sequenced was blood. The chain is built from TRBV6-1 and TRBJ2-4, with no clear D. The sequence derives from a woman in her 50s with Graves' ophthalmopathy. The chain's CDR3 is CASRPTGVAKNIQYF. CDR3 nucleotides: TGTGCCAGCAGACCCACCGGCGTGGCCAAAAACATTCAGTACTTC.